This T cell receptor (beta chain) was sequenced during a study of cytomegalovirus exposure and HLA in healthy donors. Study-level information: A previous analysis identified 100 million or so unique TCR beta sequences derived from about 180 million T cells. Points from the study as a whole: An Asian-associated ancestry cluster reportedly showed fewer N-insertions than the roughly 670-donor mean in a later analysis. Cytomegalovirus-associated status was assigned to 150 or so TCR beta chains.

Donors likely had unrecorded immune exposures despite being nominally healthy when sampled. PCR was performed using 60 Vbeta and 13 Jbeta primers. Generated by immunoSEQ multiplex PCR, the TCRdb table keeps only in-frame clones and is missing some. This sample has about 150,000 clones; about three quarters occur once, and the top ten carry about 2%. Germline V gives CDR1 SGHTA, CDR2 FQGTGA. The CDR3 sequence is 13 residues long. The J segment lost 10 bases and the V segment lost 2 bases, leaving 5 bases of the junction unmatched. Comment on this clone: The antigen remains unidentified.

Material: PBMCs. The clonotype originates from a man aged 40-49 years in good health and CMV-seronegative. J is TRBJ2-1 and V is TRBV7-3; 7 bases are shared with TRBD2. The CDR3 DNA reads TGTGCCAGCAGCTTACAGGGAGCGGGGGAGCAGTTCTTC. Encoded protein: CASSLQGAGEQFF.